This T cell receptor beta chain came from a study of response to subunit inactivated influenza vaccine. Comments on this clonotype: Its antigen is not known.

Findings of the study overall: Authors suggested few new T cells are recruited by each seasonal influenza vaccination.

Germline V gene sequence: CDR1 ENHRY, CDR2 SYGVKD. Between the trimmed V and J ends, which lost 10 bases and 0 bases, there was a span of 13 bases. The CDR3 has 14 amino acids. TCRdb re-derived calls from the RT-PCR reads in MiXCR, one entry per CDR3 protein. The table has 300,000 to 350,000 distinct CDR3 sequences, about 20% seen once. This TCR was sampled from a man between 50 and 69 years old who received an inactivated influenza vaccine. This chain links TRBV10-3 with TRBJ2-1; tentative D call: TRBD2 (6 bases). The sequences come from PBMCs from blood, collected around 22 months after vaccination. The CDR3 DNA reads as TGTGCCACCATAGCGGCTCTCTCCTACAATGAGCAGTTCTTC. It codes for CATIAALSYNEQFF.